These T cell receptor beta chains were read from a single sample in a study of shared clonotypes between healthy human individuals. Measured with immunoSEQ multiplex PCR; TCRdb has only the in-frame clones, and not every one. The sample includes around 700,000 clones, around 74% seen only once; the top ten take approximately 1.8%. Sequencing was performed on memory CD4+ T cells sorted from blood. All receptors come from a woman under 40 in good health. CDR3s leave out the opening cysteine and the closing phenylalanine or tryptophan. Not all rows give a size; the values are once, few, many and, for expanded clones, a class.

v_gene: TRBV29-1
abundance: .
CDR3aa: SVGGTAKSTEAF

v_gene: TRBV29-1
abundance: many
CDR3aa: SATGTTNTEAF

v_gene: TRBV2
abundance: .
CDR3aa: ASSEESGTGGDYGYT

v_gene: TRBV7-8
abundance: .
CDR3aa: ASSYGTSGRANTGELF

v_gene: TRBV5-1
abundance: .
CDR3aa: ASSLAGSGEQF

v_gene: TRBV5-1
abundance: .
CDR3aa: ASSPSGPGELF

v_gene: TRBV29-1
abundance: .
CDR3aa: SAATASTYEQY

v_gene: TRBV19
abundance: .
CDR3aa: ASSWLPGTGRSFQPQH

v_gene: TRBV5-1
abundance: .
CDR3aa: ASVGYPNNNEQF

v_gene: TRBV5-1
abundance: once
CDR3aa: ASSSGHEMGEQF

v_gene: TRBV27
abundance: .
CDR3aa: ASSLTQRDWDEQY

v_gene: TRBV7-2
abundance: few
CDR3aa: ATQRGGRQETQY

v_gene: TRBV29-1
abundance: .
CDR3aa: SVGWKETQY

v_gene: TRBV5-1
abundance: .
CDR3aa: ASSGQGYEQY

v_gene: TRBV2
abundance: few
CDR3aa: ASSELLAGGYGETQY